This T cell receptor beta chain was sequenced during a study of T cell responses to AZD1222 COVID-19 vaccine. The wider study: The analysis combined second doses at about 4 or about 12 weeks.

About this clone: Its matching antigen is unknown. The same CDR3 arises from other DNA sequences in this sample as well.

Findings and limits, study-wide: Nearly half of the spike-specific TCRs reportedly recognize variant regions that carry no mutations. Two AZD1222 administrations were followed by greater Spike-specific TCR breadth and depth.

The table came from immunoSEQ multiplex PCR; TCRdb's copy has only in-frame clones and leaves some out. The table has over 50,000 clones, around 85% seen once. The CDR3 is 14 amino acids. The germline V gene has CDR1 ENHRY and CDR2 SYGVKD. V gave up 2 bases and J gave up 4 bases, with 10 bases separating them. The source is an adult in good health. The chain recombines TRBV10-3 with TRBJ2-3; TRBD1 might be the D (5 bases). Source: peripheral blood, taken on day 0 of AZD1222 vaccination. CDR3 nucleotides: TGTGCCATCAGTGAGGGCAGGGTTGCAGATACGCAGTATTTT. This sequence encodes CAISEGRVADTQYF.